These 26 T cell receptor beta chains came from one sample sequenced in a study of blood T cells in healthy people across ages. Then a second PCR, running about 6 to 12 cycles, was carried out with a sample-barcoded 5' primer and a J-beta primer mix. One entry per CDR3 protein, called by TCRdb with MiXCR from the 5' RACE reads. The sample yields over 1,500,000 distinct CDR3 sequences, 40% to 55% seen once. Sequencing was done on a sample of blood. These receptors all stem from a woman in her 40s in good health.

This clonotype was seen a few times. The rearrangement links TRBV24-1 to TRBJ2-5; the D gene is possibly TRBD2 (5 bases). V lost 9 bases and J 4 bases, leaving 11 bases between the germline ends. The CDR3 totals 12 residues. Germline V gene sequence: CDR1 KGHDR, CDR2 SFDVKD. The CDR3 protein is CATHGVGETQYF. The CDR3 nucleotides read TGTGCCACCCACGGGGTTGGAGAGACCCAGTACTTC.

This clonotype was found once. The rearrangement links TRBV28 to TRBJ1-5; 9 bases fit TRBD1. Germline CDR1 MDHEN, CDR2 SYDVKM. Unmatched junction bases numbered 7, after V lost 6 bases and J lost 1 base. The CDR3 is 16 amino acids. The CDR3 sequence: CASRTGGSVSNQPQHF. The CDR3 nucleotides are TGTGCCAGCAGGACAGGGGGTTCCGTCAGCAATCAGCCCCAGCATTTT.

The rearrangement uses TRBV29-1 and TRBJ2-7; unclear D gene. Germline lookup yields CDR1 SQVTM and CDR2 ANQGSEA. The CDR3 totals 11 residues. Between the trimmed V and J ends, which lost 3 bases and 7 bases, there was a span of 10 bases. The CDR3 spells CSVELSGEQYF. For the CDR3, the DNA is TGCAGCGTTGAGTTAAGTGGGGAGCAGTACTTC.

This clonotype came up a few times. V gene TRBV5-1 combines with J gene TRBJ2-7, with D perhaps TRBD2 (5 bases). The J call is doubtful: the DNA matches TRBJ2-4 better. The V gene's germline CDR1 is SGHRS and CDR2 YFSETQ. The CDR3 has 15 amino acids. The CDR3 spells CASSPRDGGFDIQYF. The CDR3 DNA reads TGCGCCAGCAGCCCACGCGATGGAGGTTTTGACATTCAGTACTTC.

This chain connects TRBV28 to TRBJ2-5; 11 nucleotides agree with TRBD2. The germline V gene has CDR1 MDHEN and CDR2 SYDVKM. The ends lost 4 bases at V and 1 base at J; junction bases unmatched: 11. CDR3 length: 18 residues. CDR3 loop: CASSSVETSGVPQETQYF. The CDR3 DNA reads as TGTGCCAGCAGTTCGGTTGAGACTAGCGGGGTTCCCCAAGAGACCCAGTACTTC.

This chain uses TRBV29-1 with TRBJ2-5; D unclear. The CDR3 runs 12 residues. Trimming cost V 2 bases and J 5 bases, with 9 bases left between them. Germline V CDR1 and CDR2: SQVTM, ANQGSEA. The CDR3 DNA is TGCAGCGTTGAATGGCAGCAGGAGACCCAGTACTTC. Protein product: CSVEWQQETQYF.

The rearrangement joins TRBV12-3 or TRBV12-4 to TRBJ1-2; 8 bases line up with TRBD1. The CDR3 contains 15 residues. V dropped 5 bases and J dropped 6; count of bases not matched to a gene: 11. In DNA, the CDR3 is TGTGCCAGCAGTACCGGACAGGGAAGGACTCATGGCTACACCTTC. Translated, it gives CASSTGQGRTHGYTF.

This clonotype has only a few counts. The chain has TRBV24-1 and TRBJ2-1, with TRBD1 identical over 7 bases. This CDR3 region has 15 residues. J was trimmed by 5 bases and V by 3 bases; bases with no gene match: 6. The V gene's germline CDR1 is KGHDR and CDR2 SFDVKD. CDR3 sequence reads: CATSDTGQKDNEQFF. The CDR3 DNA reads as TGTGCCACCAGTGATACGGGACAGAAAGACAATGAGCAGTTCTTC.

The gene calls are TRBV2 and TRBJ2-5; unclear D gene. CDR1 and CDR2 from the germline V gene are SNHLY and FYNNEI. Trimming cost V 3 bases and J 0 bases, with 11 bases left between them. This CDR3 region has 15 residues. In nucleotides, the CDR3 is TGTGCCAGCAGTGATACTGGTCCTCACCAAGAGACCCAGTACTTC. Protein product: CASSDTGPHQETQYF.

This chain links TRBV27 with TRBJ1-1; possibly TRBD1 for D (6 bases). Per the germline V gene, CDR1 is MNHEY and CDR2 is SMNVEV (reference sequence). Trimming left V 8 bases short and J 0 bases short, with 10 bases between. The CDR3 is 13 residues long. CDR3 residues: CASYRDLNTEAFF. CDR3 DNA: TGTGCCAGCTACAGGGATTTGAACACTGAAGCTTTCTTT.

As concerns this clonotype: The germline gene is not matched at one end of the junction; a read error may be the cause. V usage is TRBV20-1 and J usage is TRBJ2-6; TRBD1 matches at 10 bases. CDR1 DFQATT and CDR2 SNEGSKA come from the germline V gene (reference sequence). This CDR3 has 17 residues. The CDR3 region has the DNA TGCAGTGCTCCAGAGGACAGGGGGAGAGGTGGGGCCAACGTCCAGACTTTC. Amino acid sequence: CSAPEDRGRGGANVQTF.

Only a few counts were recorded for this clonotype. The rearrangement uses TRBV24-1 and TRBJ2-1; the D is unclear. The germline V gene has CDR1 KGHDR and CDR2 SFDVKD. This CDR3 region has 15 residues. The germline V and J ends were trimmed by 5 bases and 8 bases, with 18 bases remaining between them. The CDR3 region is CATSGRIGRAHEQFF. The CDR3 nucleotides read TGTGCCACCAGTGGGCGCATTGGCCGGGCACATGAGCAGTTCTTC.

The gene calls are TRBV20-1 and TRBJ2-7; TRBD2 might be the D (5 bases). The CDR3 is 13 residues long. Germline-derived CDR1 and CDR2 are DFQATT and SNEGSKA (reference sequence). V gave up 6 bases and J gave up 10 bases, with 22 bases separating them. CDR3 region: CSASGNIGQTQYF. CDR3 nucleotides: TGCAGTGCCTCCGGGAACATCGGCCAGACTCAGTACTTC.

The chain employs TRBV6-6 and TRBJ1-5; D is unresolved. Trimming took 4 bases from V and 1 from J, leaving 8 bases between them. Germline lookup yields CDR1 MNHNY and CDR2 SVGAGI (reference sequence). The CDR3 extends over 14 amino acids. CDR3 in amino acids: CASSSLTSNQPQHF. CDR3 in DNA: TGTGCCAGCAGTTCCTTGACAAGCAATCAGCCCCAGCATTTT.

V is TRBV20-1 and J is TRBJ1-3; no firm D call. The germline CDR1 and CDR2 sequences are DFQATT and SNEGSKA (reference sequence). Trimming shortened V by 1 base and J by 4 bases, and 8 bases separated the two germline ends. The CDR3 consists of 13 residues. The CDR3 DNA is TGCAGTGCTAGAGGGGAGGACGGAAACACCATATATTTT. Residues: CSARGEDGNTIYF.

The chain employs TRBV6-1 and TRBJ2-1; 8 bases fit TRBD1. CDR3 length equals 14 residues. CDR1 and CDR2 (germline): MNHNS, SASEGT. The V segment lost 6 bases and the J segment 9 bases; nucleotides outside the gene matches: 10. CDR3 sequence reads: CASRPTGVGSEQFF. For the CDR3, the DNA is TGTGCCAGCAGGCCGACAGGGGTAGGCAGTGAGCAGTTCTTC.

CDR3 DNA sequence: TGCGCCAGCAGCCAAGTCCAGGGGGCCACAGATACGCAGTATTTT. Its translation: CASSQVQGATDTQYF. The V and J genes are TRBV4-3 and TRBJ2-3, with TRBD1 identical over 8 bases. Germline V gene data show CDR1 as LGHNA and CDR2 as YSLEER. Unmatched junction bases numbered 2, after V lost 1 base and J lost 2 bases. The CDR3 loop spans 15 amino acids.

This clonotype occurred a few times. This chain links TRBV6-2 or TRBV6-3 with TRBJ2-1; D may be TRBD1 (5 bases). This CDR3 contains 13 residues. V lost 9 bases and J lost 4, with 13 bases in between. The germline V gene has CDR1 MNHEY and CDR2 SVGEGT. CDR3 amino acids: CASGQPGYNEQFF. The CDR3 nucleotides read TGTGCCAGTGGACAACCAGGGTACAATGAGCAGTTCTTC.

This clonotype was seen a handful of times. The genes are TRBV29-1 and TRBJ1-2, with unresolved D. The CDR3 has 12 residues. Per germline, CDR1 SQVTM and CDR2 ANQGSEA. V gave up 2 bases and J gave up 4 bases, with 8 bases separating them. The CDR3 nucleotides read TGCAGCGTTGAAATCAGGACCTATGGCTACACCTTC. It specifies CSVEIRTYGYTF.

With regard to this clonotype: One junction end disagrees with the germline gene, perhaps due to a read error. The chain combines TRBV3-1 with TRBJ2-1; D remains unclear. CDR1 is LGHDT and CDR2 is YNNKEL in the germline V gene (reference sequence). The CDR3 runs 16 residues. The CDR3 reads CASSQDPTNSYKEQFF. Written as DNA, the CDR3 is TGTGCCAGCAGCCAAGATCCCACAAACTCCTACAAAGAGCAGTTCTTC.

This clonotype was counted only a few times. V gene TRBV11-2 combines with J gene TRBJ2-1; D remains unclear. V was pared by 1 base and J by 4 bases, with 11 bases between. The CDR3 is made up of 15 amino acids. Germline assignment: CDR1 SGHAT and CDR2 FQNNGV. CDR3 in DNA: TGTGCCAGCAGCTTAGGGGTACCAGCTTACAATGAGCAGTTCTTC. It yields the protein CASSLGVPAYNEQFF.

The gene calls are TRBV15 and TRBJ2-3; possibly TRBD1 for D (6 bases). The CDR3 sequence is 17 residues long. V was clipped by 0 bases and J by 2 bases, with 15 bases between them. Germline CDR1 is LNHNV and CDR2 is YYDKDF (reference sequence). This CDR3 is CATSRDRGRVLTDTQYF. The CDR3 DNA follows: TGTGCCACCAGCAGAGACAGGGGTCGGGTACTCACAGATACGCAGTATTTT.

This clonotype was detected once. This chain uses TRBV20-1 with TRBJ1-2; possibly TRBD1 for D (6 bases). Germline CDR1 DFQATT, CDR2 SNEGSKA (reference sequence). V gave up 5 bases and J gave up 5 bases, with 12 bases separating them. The CDR3 runs to 12 residues. The CDR3, as DNA: TGCAGTGCTGGATACAGGGCATATGGCTACACCTTC. Translated, it gives CSAGYRAYGYTF.

The chain combines TRBV4-1 with TRBJ2-3; 7 bases are shared with TRBD2. V was clipped by 1 base and J by 3 bases; unmatched bases: 7. The CDR3 totals 16 residues. CDR1 is MGHRA and CDR2 is YSYEKL in the germline V gene. CDR3 sequence reads: CASSQAPGLQTDTQYF. CDR3 DNA: TGCGCCAGCAGCCAAGCACCGGGACTACAAACAGATACGCAGTATTTT.

V and J are TRBV7-9 and TRBJ1-6; 11 bases line up with TRBD1. From germline, CDR1 is SEHNR and CDR2 FQNEAQ (reference sequence). CDR3 size: 16 residues. V gave up 0 bases and J gave up 10 bases; unmatched junction bases: 5. The CDR3 nucleotides read TGTGCCAGCAGCTTAGCGGGACAGGGGGGTCGGTCACCCCTCCACTTT. Amino acid sequence: CASSLAGQGGRSPLHF. Full variable domain (remainder filled in from reference TRBV7-9 and TRBJ1-6): DTGVSQNPRHKITKRGQNVTFRCDPISEHNRLYWYRQTLGQGPEFLTYFQNEAQLEKSRLLSDRFSAERPKGSFSTLEIQRTEQGDSAMYLCASSLAGQGGRSPLHFGNGTRLTVT.

This clonotype has only a few counts. The chain recombines TRBV29-1 with TRBJ2-5; the match to TRBD1 covers 10 bases. The CDR3 contains 14 residues. Germline V CDR1 and CDR2: SQVTM, ANQGSEA. Losses at the gene ends were 6 bases for V and 0 bases for J; bases not matched to a gene: 4. The CDR3, as DNA: TGCAGCGTCGGACAGGGGGGGTACCAAGAGACCCAGTACTTC. It codes for CSVGQGGYQETQYF.